The 20 T cell receptor beta chains in this list originate from one sample, sequenced in a study of vaccination and CD4 T cells after COVID-19. Specified treatment: approximately nine-day PBMC culture with coronavirus spike peptide pools or control peptides (ViraFEST assay). According to the study, CD4+ T cells from the unexposed donor were gathered ahead of the COVID-19 pandemic (2011-2018). These receptors have no known antigen. Sequenced with the Oncomine TCR Beta short-read assay was DNA taken from cultured CD4+ T cells. Cultured CD4+ T cells were the source of extracted genomic DNA. TCRdb used MiXCR to reprocess the PCR reads, holding one entry per CDR3 protein. The table includes over 8,500 distinct CDR3 sequences, 28% detected once. The sample taken for sequencing was CD4+ T cells from blood, cultured in vitro. Source of these receptors: a human donor in good health.

This chain connects TRBV28 to TRBJ1-5, with D perhaps TRBD1 (5 bases). V lost 5 bases and J 0 bases, leaving 14 bases between the germline ends. The V gene's germline CDR1 is MDHEN and CDR2 SYDVKM. This CDR3 has 16 residues. The CDR3 protein is CASSPRDGLSNQPQHF. As DNA, the CDR3 is TGTGCCAGCAGTCCCAGGGACGGACTTAGCAATCAGCCCCAGCATTTT.

This clonotype turned up a few times. The rearrangement uses TRBV7-2 and TRBJ1-1; 7 bases agree with TRBD1. Trimming cost V 1 base and J 3 bases; bases outside gene matches: 5. The CDR3 runs 15 residues. Germline CDR1 reads SGHTA; CDR2 reads FQGNSA. CDR3 DNA sequence: TGTGCCAGCAGCTTAGAAAGGGGGCTGGACACTGAAGCTTTCTTT. Translated, it gives CASSLERGLDTEAFF.

This clonotype was seen a single time. Likely a read error: the CDR3 ends without its conserved phenylalanine or tryptophan. This chain links TRBV7-6 with TRBJ1-3, with D unclear. The CDR3 is 15 residues long. V shed 4 bases and J shed 1 base, with 11 bases lying between them. Germline V gene data show CDR1 as SGHVS and CDR2 as FNYEAQ. The CDR3 DNA follows: TGTGCCAGCAGCTACCAGAGGGCGTCTGGAAACACCATATATTGT. This codes for CASSYQRASGNTIYC.

This clonotype was observed a handful of times. This chain connects TRBV6-1 to TRBJ1-1; 7 nucleotides agree with TRBD1. The trim removed 6 bases at V and 5 bases at J, leaving 15 bases unmatched. The germline CDR1 and CDR2 sequences are MNHNS and SASEGT. CDR3 length equals 16 residues. The CDR3 DNA sequence: TGTGCCAGCAGCCACCGTAGGGGGCTGAGGGAAACTGAAGCTTTCTTT. It is translated as CASSHRRGLRETEAFF.

A note on this clonotype: A single base separates this from a much larger clone, so it may be a read error. The chain links TRBV6-5 to TRBJ2-2, with D possibly being TRBD2 (5 bases). Germline CDR1 reads MNHEY; CDR2 reads SVGAGI. The CDR3 totals 15 residues. This CDR3 is CDSSYGERLPGELFF. The CDR3, as DNA: TGTGACAGCAGTTACGGGGAAAGGTTACCCGGGGAGCTGTTTTTT.

This chain joins TRBV14 and TRBJ2-7; tentative D call: TRBD1 (6 bases). Germline V gene sequence: CDR1 SGHDN, CDR2 FVKESK. There are 16 residues in the CDR3. Trimming pared 0 bases from V and 3 bases from J, leaving 15 bases between. The CDR3 sequence: CASSQEWGRPLYEQYF. CDR3 DNA sequence: TGTGCCAGCAGCCAAGAGTGGGGGCGTCCTCTCTACGAGCAGTACTTC.

This clonotype was picked up a small number of times. The chain recombines TRBV5-6 with TRBJ2-7; D is ambiguous. This CDR3 contains 12 residues. V was clipped by 0 bases and J by 2 bases, with 3 bases between them. Germline V lookup: CDR1 SGHDT, CDR2 YYEEEE. The CDR3 nucleotides read TGTGCCAGCAGCTTGGTTACCTACGAGCAGTACTTC. Translation: CASSLVTYEQYF.

The sample holds a few counts of this clonotype. This chain joins TRBV19 and TRBJ1-6; a possible D gene is TRBD1 (5 bases). Germline V lookup: CDR1 LNHDA, CDR2 SQIVND (reference sequence). The CDR3 extends over 17 amino acids. The V end lost 4 bases, the J end lost 7 bases, and 20 bases lay between the germline ends. The DNA of the CDR3 is TGTGCCAGTAGTACCCCAGTGGGGGGTTTAATGAATTCACCCCTCCACTTT. Translation: CASSTPVGGLMNSPLHF.

A few counts support this clonotype. The genes are TRBV27 and TRBJ2-7, with TRBD1 identical over 7 bases. The CDR3 is made up of 14 amino acids. CDR1 and CDR2 from the germline V gene are MNHEY and SMNVEV (reference sequence). V was pared by 6 bases and J by 2 bases, with 7 bases of the junction left unmatched. Here the CDR3 reads CASSPGQSTYEQYF. In DNA form, the CDR3 reads TGTGCCAGCAGCCCGGGACAGAGCACCTACGAGCAGTACTTC.

This clonotype occurred once. CDR3 DNA: TGTGCCAGCAGCTTACGTGGGGCTAGCGGTGTGTCTGATACGCAGTATTTT. Translating gives CASSLRGASGVSDTQYF. This chain connects TRBV7-3 to TRBJ2-3; TRBD2 aligns across 7 bases. The CDR3 loop spans 17 amino acids. V lost 2 bases and J lost 6; bases outside the gene matches: 14. Germline V lookup: CDR1 SGHTA, CDR2 FQGTGA. Full variable domain (rest looked up from reference TRBV7-3 and TRBJ2-3): GAGVSQTPSNKVTEKGKYVELRCDPISGHTALYWYRQSLGQGPEFLIYFQGTGAADDSGLPNDRFFAVRPEGSVSTLKIQRTERGDSAVYLCASSLRGASGVSDTQYFGPGTRLTVL.

The V gene is TRBV19, the J gene TRBJ2-5, with TRBD2 identical over 9 bases. The CDR3 runs to 16 residues. The germline V gene has CDR1 LNHDA and CDR2 SQIVND (reference sequence). The trim removed 7 bases at V and 5 bases at J, leaving 14 bases unmatched. The CDR3 nucleotides read TGTGCCAGTACCTCGAACAGGGGACTAGCCCAGGAGACCCAGTACTTC. It encodes CASTSNRGLAQETQYF.

The chain carries TRBV24-1 and TRBJ2-2; D is unresolved. With 3 bases removed from V and 1 base from J, the gap between germline ends came to 5 bases. CDR1 KGHDR and CDR2 SFDVKD come from the germline V gene. The CDR3 covers 14 residues. The CDR3 DNA is TGTGCCACCAGTGATCACAAGAACACCGGGGAGCTGTTTTTT. It translates to CATSDHKNTGELFF.

The gene calls are TRBV7-9 and TRBJ2-7, with TRBD2 matching 10 bases. J lost 0 bases, V lost 10 bases, and 9 bases had no gene match. From germline, CDR1 is SEHNR and CDR2 FQNEAQ (reference sequence). The CDR3 totals 15 residues. The CDR3 region is CATNGRLAGSYEQYF. The CDR3 DNA follows: TGTGCCACCAACGGGAGACTAGCGGGCTCCTACGAGCAGTACTTC.

V gene TRBV19 combines with J gene TRBJ2-7, with D perhaps TRBD1 (6 bases). With 4 bases removed from V and 3 bases from J, the gap between germline ends came to 16 bases. Germline V gives CDR1 LNHDA, CDR2 SQIVND (reference sequence). This CDR3 contains 15 residues. CDR3 protein: CASSTTLDSGYEQYF. The CDR3 DNA follows: TGTGCCAGTAGTACCACCCTGGACAGTGGCTACGAGCAGTACTTC.

The gene calls are TRBV19 and TRBJ2-3; D is possibly TRBD1 (5 bases). Looked up from germline, CDR1 is LNHDA and CDR2 is SQIVND (reference sequence). The V and J ends lost 2 bases and 6 bases respectively, with 9 bases between them. The CDR3 has 13 amino acids. CDR3 coding DNA: TGTGCCAGTAGTATATCAGGGTCTGATACGCAGTATTTT. It is translated as CASSISGSDTQYF.

This rearrangement joins TRBV7-2 to TRBJ1-3; a weak D match, TRBD1 (5 bases). V lost 5 bases, J lost 4 bases, and 12 bases lay in between. CDR1 SGHTA and CDR2 FQGNSA come from the germline V gene. This CDR3 has 14 residues. CDR3 DNA: TGTGCCAGCAGCCCAGGGTCATTAGGAAACACCATATATTTT. The encoded protein is CASSPGSLGNTIYF.

This clonotype was counted only a few times. The V and J genes are TRBV6-2 or TRBV6-3 and TRBJ1-5; 7 bases are a match to TRBD1. The CDR3 extends over 15 amino acids. V was clipped by 4 bases and J by 10 bases; unmatched bases: 13. Germline loops: CDR1 MNHEY, CDR2 SVGEGT. CDR3 region: CASSSTDRREAPQHF. The CDR3 DNA reads TGTGCCAGCAGTTCCACGGACAGGCGGGAGGCTCCCCAGCATTTT.

The V and J genes are TRBV18 and TRBJ2-5; D remains unclear. This CDR3 has 15 amino acids. In germline, CDR1 is KGHSH, CDR2 LQKENI. The V gene lost 0 bases and the J gene lost 9 bases, with 17 bases spanning the gap. CDR3 nucleotide sequence: TGTGCCAGCTCACCACCGCCAGTTCTAGGGCCGCCCCAGTACTTC. This encodes CASSPPPVLGPPQYF.

The rearrangement uses TRBV30 and TRBJ1-2, with 9 bases identical to TRBD1. V lost 4 bases to trimming and J lost 4 bases; unmatched junction nucleotides: 7. This CDR3 spans 14 amino acids. CDR1 is GTSNPN, CDR2 SVGIG, per germline (reference sequence). CDR3 bases: TGTGCCTGGACTTACACAGGGGGCGGCTATGGCTACACCTTC. It translates to CAWTYTGGGYGYTF.

The chain combines TRBV7-2 with TRBJ2-1; D is perhaps TRBD2 (5 bases). Trimming cost V 3 bases and J 2 bases, with 14 bases left between them. This CDR3 has 16 residues. Germline V gene lookup returns CDR1 SGHTA and CDR2 FQGNSA. The CDR3 nucleotides read TGTGCCAGCAGCTTCCCAACTAGGTTGACCTACAATGAGCAGTTCTTC. This encodes CASSFPTRLTYNEQFF.